This paragraph reports one TCR beta chain. Deletions cut 0 bases from V and 4 bases from J, with 10 bases between. CDR1 is LGHNA, CDR2 YSLEER, per germline. The CDR3 spans 15 residues. This sample was taken from a study of cytomegalovirus exposure and HLA in healthy donors. Using immunoSEQ multiplex PCR, the repertoire was profiled, and TCRdb retains in-frame clones only, with some absent. The table includes fewer than 150,000 clones, 88% detected once. The chain links TRBV4-3 to TRBJ2-1; D may be TRBD2 (6 bases). Specimen: PBMCs. This receptor was obtained from a man younger than 40 in good health and CMV-seronegative. This CDR3 reads CASSQEGRGYNEQFF. DNA for the CDR3: TGCGCCAGCAGCCAAGAGGGGCGGGGATACAATGAGCAGTTCTTC.